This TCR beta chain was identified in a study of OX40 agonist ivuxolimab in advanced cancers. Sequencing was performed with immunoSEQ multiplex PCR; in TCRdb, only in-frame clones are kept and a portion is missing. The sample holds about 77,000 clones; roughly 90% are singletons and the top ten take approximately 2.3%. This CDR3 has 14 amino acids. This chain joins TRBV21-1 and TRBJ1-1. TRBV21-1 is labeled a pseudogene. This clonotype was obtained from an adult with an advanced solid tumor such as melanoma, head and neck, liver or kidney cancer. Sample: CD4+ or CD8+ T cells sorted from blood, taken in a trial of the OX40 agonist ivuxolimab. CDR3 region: CASSPEMADGKAFF. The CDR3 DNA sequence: TGTGCCAGCAGCCCCGAGATGGCGGACGGAAAAGCTTTCTTT.